The 13 T cell receptor beta chains presented below share a single source sample, sequenced in a study of T cell repertoires in cytomegalovirus infection. TCRdb fed the reads into MiXCR, producing one record per CDR3 protein. The table has 310,000 or so distinct CDR3 sequences, roughly a sixth seen once. The sample taken for sequencing was PBMCs. The source is a human donor in good health (CMV status not recorded). Some clones in this sample may be carry-over from other donors' samples.

The J gene is TRBJ1-4, the V gene TRBV2; no reliable D call. Trimming left V 5 bases short and J 0 bases short, with 13 bases between. CDR3 length: 16 amino acids. Per germline, CDR1 SNHLY and CDR2 FYNNEI. CDR3 sequence: CASSSQGGTTNEKLFF. CDR3 nucleotides: TGTGCCAGCAGTTCCCAAGGAGGAACAACTAATGAAAAACTGTTTTTT.

This clonotype was detected a few times. The CDR3 DNA is TGCAGTGCTAGTCTCGCGGCGGGTGAAAAACTGTTTTTT. It is translated as CSASLAAGEKLFF. The chain carries TRBV20-1 and TRBJ1-4, with no clear D. V was cut by 3 bases and J by 7 bases, with 12 bases left in between. CDR3 size: 13 residues. The germline V gene encodes CDR1 DFQATT and CDR2 SNEGSKA (reference sequence).

The gene calls are TRBV11-2 and TRBJ2-7; weak D call: TRBD1 (6 bases). CDR1 is SGHAT and CDR2 is FQNNGV in the germline V gene. V was shortened by 2 bases and J by 0 bases, with 11 bases between the two germline ends. This CDR3 is 15 amino acids long. CDR3 sequence (DNA): TGTGCCAGCAGCTTAACCCGGGACATCTCCTACGAGCAGTACTTC. This codes for CASSLTRDISYEQYF. Full variable domain (remainder filled in from reference TRBV11-2 and TRBJ2-7): EAGVAQSPRYKIIEKRQSVAFWCNPISGHATLYWYQQILGQGPKLLIQFQNNGVVDDSQLPKDRFSAERLKGVDSTLKIQPAKLEDSAVYLCASSLTRDISYEQYFGPGTRLTVT.

V is TRBV7-9 and J is TRBJ2-1; maybe TRBD1 (6 bases). The germline gives CDR1 SEHNR, CDR2 FQNEAQ (reference sequence). The CDR3 consists of 12 residues. V lost 5 bases and J lost 8, with 10 bases in between. CDR3 DNA sequence: TGTGCCAGCAGCAACAGGGTCGATGAGCAGTTCTTC. Protein product: CASSNRVDEQFF.

This clonotype was picked up many times. The J gene is TRBJ1-5, the V gene TRBV4-1; D is ambiguous. The CDR3 runs 15 residues. Germline V lookup: CDR1 MGHRA, CDR2 YSYEKL. Trimming shortened V by 4 bases and J by 0 bases, and 10 bases separated the two germline ends. The DNA for the CDR3 is TGCGCCAGCAGCCCATACCGTGATAGCAATCAGCCCCAGCATTTT. This gives the protein CASSPYRDSNQPQHF.

The genes are TRBV4-3 and TRBJ2-3; no definite D call. The V gene lost 0 bases and the J gene lost 8 bases, with 9 bases spanning the gap. Germline CDR1 reads LGHNA; CDR2 reads YSLEER. CDR3 length: 13 residues. As DNA, the CDR3 is TGCGCCAGCAGCCAAGATGCGCAAGCTACGCAGTATTTT. Amino acid sequence: CASSQDAQATQYF.

This clonotype was seen repeatedly, ten times or more. V is TRBV12-3 or TRBV12-4 and J is TRBJ2-1, with TRBD2 identical over 13 bases. This CDR3 comprises 15 residues. Unmatched junction bases numbered 6, after V lost 5 bases and J lost 8 bases. CDR3 loop: CASSPGTSGTDEQFF. The DNA of the CDR3 is TGTGCCAGCAGTCCCGGGACTAGCGGGACCGATGAGCAGTTCTTC.

The chain combines TRBV19 with TRBJ2-1; TRBD2 aligns across 7 bases. After removal of 6 bases from V and 7 bases from J, the junction contained 6 bases not matched to a gene. The CDR3 loop spans 13 amino acids. Germline CDR1 is LNHDA and CDR2 is SQIVND (reference sequence). The CDR3 reads CASRFRGGNEQFF. DNA for the CDR3: TGTGCCAGTAGGTTCCGGGGAGGGAATGAGCAGTTCTTC.

This clonotype has more than one count but fewer than ten. The chain recombines TRBV3-1 with TRBJ1-1, with D unclear. The V gene lost 1 base and the J gene lost 12 bases, with 15 bases spanning the gap. Germline lookup yields CDR1 LGHDT and CDR2 YNNKEL (reference sequence). This CDR3 has 13 residues. The CDR3 nucleotides read TGTGCCAGCAGCCAAGCTTCGCCACTCGAGTCTTTCTTT. Protein product: CASSQASPLESFF.

V gene TRBV20-1 combines with J gene TRBJ2-7, with D possibly being TRBD1 (5 bases). V dropped 4 bases and J dropped 1 base, with 14 bases sitting between them. This CDR3 has 14 amino acids. CDR1 DFQATT and CDR2 SNEGSKA come from the germline V gene (reference sequence). The CDR3 protein is CSANFRARSYEQYF. CDR3 DNA: TGCAGTGCTAACTTCAGGGCGCGATCCTACGAGCAGTACTTC.

The sample holds a few counts of this clonotype. The chain recombines TRBV7-6 with TRBJ2-2; 7 positions match TRBD1. The trim removed 5 bases at V and 6 bases at J, leaving 15 bases unmatched. CDR1 is SGHVS and CDR2 is FNYEAQ in the germline V gene. This CDR3 is built from 17 residues. CDR3 protein: CASSQRGLDRAPGELFF. The DNA of the CDR3 is TGTGCCAGCAGCCAACGAGGGTTAGACAGGGCGCCCGGGGAGCTGTTTTTT.

The CDR3 sequence is CASTDNRGLPDTQYF. Written as DNA, the CDR3 is TGTGCCAGCACCGACAACAGGGGGCTGCCAGATACGCAGTATTTT. J is TRBJ2-3 and V is TRBV12-3 or TRBV12-4, with 9 bases fitting TRBD1. The ends lost 7 bases at V and 4 bases at J; junction bases unmatched: 9. This CDR3 is 15 amino acids long.

This clonotype has a handful of counts. This chain links TRBV29-1 with TRBJ1-1; D unresolved. Trimming cost V 6 bases and J 0 bases, with 11 bases left between them. This CDR3 spans 13 amino acids. Per germline, CDR1 SQVTM and CDR2 ANQGSEA. The CDR3 loop is CSVAARLNTEAFF. The CDR3 coding sequence is TGCAGCGTAGCCGCCCGACTGAACACTGAAGCTTTCTTT.